Below, one T cell receptor beta chain is given with its context. Its antigen is undetermined. The PCR made use of 60 Vbeta and 13 Jbeta primers. In the source study's methods: In a later analysis, of 80 million or so unique beta chains, around 9.9 million appeared in at least two donors. TCRdb's copy holds only in-frame clones and misses some; the assay was immunoSEQ multiplex PCR. V and J calls and clone size are given by that table; D and trimming were obtained from the DNA. The sample includes approximately 110,000 clones. The data are from a study of cytomegalovirus exposure and HLA in healthy donors. The germline V and J ends were trimmed by 5 bases and 4 bases, with 17 bases remaining between them. This CDR3 spans 15 amino acids. Germline CDR1 and CDR2: SGHTA and FQGNSA. General study findings and limits: The study reported that TCR beta sequences accurately predicted HLA-A and HLA-B alleles in most subjects. The study carried out a later analysis of TCR beta sequences. It associated approximately 15,000 of them with specific HLA alleles at a false discovery rate of 0.05.

The chain employs TRBV7-2 and TRBJ1-1, with D uncertain. The clonotype was recovered from a man between 18 and 29 years old in good health and CMV-seronegative. The material sequenced was PBMCs. The CDR3 nucleotides read TGTGCCAGCAGCGCCGTAGGGAGGTCTGGCACTGAAGCTTTCTTT. Translated: CASSAVGRSGTEAFF. Complete variable domain (other parts from reference TRBV7-2 and TRBJ1-1): GAGVSQSPSNKVTEKGKDVELRCDPISGHTALYWYRQSLGQGLEFLIYFQGNSAPDKSGLPSDRFSAERTGGSVSTLTIQRTQQEDSAVYLCASSAVGRSGTEAFFGQGTRLTVV.